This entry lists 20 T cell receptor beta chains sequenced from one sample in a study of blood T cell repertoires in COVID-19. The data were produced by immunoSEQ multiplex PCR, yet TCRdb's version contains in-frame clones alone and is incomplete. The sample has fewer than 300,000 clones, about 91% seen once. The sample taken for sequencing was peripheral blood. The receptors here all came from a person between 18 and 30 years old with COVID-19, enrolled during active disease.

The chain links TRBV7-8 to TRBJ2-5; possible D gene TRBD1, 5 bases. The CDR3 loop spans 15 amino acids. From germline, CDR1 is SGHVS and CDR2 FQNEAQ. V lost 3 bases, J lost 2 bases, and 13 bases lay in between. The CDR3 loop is CASSLRDSKQETQYF. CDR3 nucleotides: TGTGCCAGCAGCTTGCGCGACAGTAAACAAGAGACCCAGTACTTC.

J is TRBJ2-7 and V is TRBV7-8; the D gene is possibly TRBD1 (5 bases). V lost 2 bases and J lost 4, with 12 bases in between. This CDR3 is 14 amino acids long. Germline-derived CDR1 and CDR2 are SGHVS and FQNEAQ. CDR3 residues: CASSLIGAAYEQYF. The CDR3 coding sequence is TGTGCCAGCAGCTTAATTGGGGCTGCGTACGAGCAGTACTTC.

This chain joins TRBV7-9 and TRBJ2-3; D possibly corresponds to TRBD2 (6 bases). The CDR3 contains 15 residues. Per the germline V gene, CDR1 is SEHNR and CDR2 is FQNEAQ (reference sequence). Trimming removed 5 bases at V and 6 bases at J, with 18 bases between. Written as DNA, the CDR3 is TGTGCCAGCAGCCTCGGAAAAGCGGAGGGGGATACGCAGTATTTT. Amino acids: CASSLGKAEGDTQYF.

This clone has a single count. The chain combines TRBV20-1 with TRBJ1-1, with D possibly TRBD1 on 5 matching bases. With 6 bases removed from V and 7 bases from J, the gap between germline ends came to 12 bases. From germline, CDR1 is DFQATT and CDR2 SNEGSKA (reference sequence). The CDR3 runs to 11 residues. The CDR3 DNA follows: TGCAGTGCCGCGGGGCAGATTGAAGCTTTCTTT. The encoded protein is CSAAGQIEAFF.

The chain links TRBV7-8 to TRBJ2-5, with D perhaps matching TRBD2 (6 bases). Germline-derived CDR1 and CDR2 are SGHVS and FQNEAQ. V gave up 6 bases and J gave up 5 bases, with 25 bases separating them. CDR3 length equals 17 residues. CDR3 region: CASRPIRGLDRGETQYF. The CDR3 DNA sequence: TGTGCCAGCAGACCTATCCGGGGGTTAGACAGAGGGGAGACCCAGTACTTC.

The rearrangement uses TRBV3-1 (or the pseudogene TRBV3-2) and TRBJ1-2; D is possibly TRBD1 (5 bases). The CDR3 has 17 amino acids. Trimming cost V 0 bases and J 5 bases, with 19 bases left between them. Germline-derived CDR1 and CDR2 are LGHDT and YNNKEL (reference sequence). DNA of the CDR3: TGTGCCAGCAGCCAAGATGAGGGGCGGGAGGGTAAATATGGCTACACCTTC. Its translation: CASSQDEGREGKYGYTF.

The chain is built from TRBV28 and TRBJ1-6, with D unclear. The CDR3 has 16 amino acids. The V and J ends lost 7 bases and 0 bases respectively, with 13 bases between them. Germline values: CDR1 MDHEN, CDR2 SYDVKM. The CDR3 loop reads CASIKTGSSYNSPLHF. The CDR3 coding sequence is TGTGCCAGCATCAAGACGGGAAGCTCCTATAATTCACCCCTCCACTTT.

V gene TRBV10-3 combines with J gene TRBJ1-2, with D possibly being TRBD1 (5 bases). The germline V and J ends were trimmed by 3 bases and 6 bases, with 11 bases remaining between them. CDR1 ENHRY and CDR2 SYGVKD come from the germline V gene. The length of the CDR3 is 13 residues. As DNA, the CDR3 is TGTGCCATCAGTGACAGGGTCAAGGATGGCTACACCTTC. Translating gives CAISDRVKDGYTF.

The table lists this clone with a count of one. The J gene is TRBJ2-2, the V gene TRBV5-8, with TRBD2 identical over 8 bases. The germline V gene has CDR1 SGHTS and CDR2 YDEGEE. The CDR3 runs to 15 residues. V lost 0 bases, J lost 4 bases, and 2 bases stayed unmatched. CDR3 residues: CASSLVAGSTGELFF. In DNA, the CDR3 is TGTGCCAGCAGCTTGGTAGCGGGGTCCACCGGGGAGCTGTTTTTT.

Here the CDR3 reads CASSPWGGNTEAFF. Written as DNA, the CDR3 is TGTGCCAGCAGCCCCTGGGGAGGAAACACTGAAGCTTTCTTT. V and J are TRBV7-2 and TRBJ1-1; no definite D call. Trimming cost V 5 bases and J 2 bases, with 12 bases left between them. CDR1 SGHTA and CDR2 FQGNSA come from the germline V gene. CDR3 size: 14 residues.

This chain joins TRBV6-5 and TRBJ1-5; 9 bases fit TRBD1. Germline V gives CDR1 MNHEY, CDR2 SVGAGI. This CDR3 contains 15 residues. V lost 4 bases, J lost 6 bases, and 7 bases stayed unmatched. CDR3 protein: CASSSQGAGGQPQHF. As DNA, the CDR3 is TGTGCCAGCAGTTCACAGGGGGCCGGGGGTCAGCCCCAGCATTTT.

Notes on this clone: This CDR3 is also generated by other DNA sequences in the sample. CDR3 amino acids: CASSIGSYNEQFF. The CDR3 nucleotides are TGTGCCAGTAGTATAGGCAGCTACAATGAGCAGTTCTTC. V and J are TRBV19 and TRBJ2-1; no reliable D call. The CDR3 is 13 amino acids. Germline loops: CDR1 LNHDA, CDR2 SQIVND (reference sequence). Trimming cost V 1 base and J 3 bases, with 4 bases left between them.

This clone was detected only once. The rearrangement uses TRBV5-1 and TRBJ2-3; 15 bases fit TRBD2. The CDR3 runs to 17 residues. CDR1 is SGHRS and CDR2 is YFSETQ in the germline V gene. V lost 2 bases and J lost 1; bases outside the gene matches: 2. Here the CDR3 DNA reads TGCGCCAGCAGCTTCGGACTAGCGGGAGGGCGCACAGATACGCAGTATTTT. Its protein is CASSFGLAGGRTDTQYF.

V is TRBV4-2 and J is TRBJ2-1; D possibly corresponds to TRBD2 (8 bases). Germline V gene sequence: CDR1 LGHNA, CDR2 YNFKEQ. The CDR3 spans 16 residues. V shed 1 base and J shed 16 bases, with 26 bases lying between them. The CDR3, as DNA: TGTGCCAGCAGCCAAGTTCAGGGGGTTATAGCGGGGTGGGGCTTCTTC. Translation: CASSQVQGVIAGWGFF.

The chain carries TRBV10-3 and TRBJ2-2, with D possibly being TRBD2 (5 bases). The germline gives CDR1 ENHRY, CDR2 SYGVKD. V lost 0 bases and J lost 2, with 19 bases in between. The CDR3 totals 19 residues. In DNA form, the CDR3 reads TGTGCCATCAGTGAGTCGATGAGGGTGGCGGGCACTAACACCGGGGAGCTGTTTTTT. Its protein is CAISESMRVAGTNTGELFF.

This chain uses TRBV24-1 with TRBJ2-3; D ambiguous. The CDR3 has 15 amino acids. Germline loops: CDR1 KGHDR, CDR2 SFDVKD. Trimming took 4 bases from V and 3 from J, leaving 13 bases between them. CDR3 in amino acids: CATSDSGWKTDTQYF. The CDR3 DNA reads TGTGCCACCAGTGACTCAGGCTGGAAAACAGATACGCAGTATTTT.

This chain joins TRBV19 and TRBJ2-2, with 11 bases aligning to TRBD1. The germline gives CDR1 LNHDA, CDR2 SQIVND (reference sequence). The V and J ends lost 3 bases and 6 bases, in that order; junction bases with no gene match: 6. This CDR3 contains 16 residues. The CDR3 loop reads CASSIPDRGLAGELFF. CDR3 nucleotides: TGTGCCAGTAGTATTCCGGACAGGGGGCTGGCCGGGGAGCTGTTTTTT.

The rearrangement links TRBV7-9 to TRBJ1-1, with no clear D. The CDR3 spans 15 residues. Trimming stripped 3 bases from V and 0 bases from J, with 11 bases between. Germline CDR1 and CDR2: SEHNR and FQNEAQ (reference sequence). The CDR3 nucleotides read TGTGCCAGCAGCTTTCCACAGCTGATGAACACTGAAGCTTTCTTT. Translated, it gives CASSFPQLMNTEAFF.

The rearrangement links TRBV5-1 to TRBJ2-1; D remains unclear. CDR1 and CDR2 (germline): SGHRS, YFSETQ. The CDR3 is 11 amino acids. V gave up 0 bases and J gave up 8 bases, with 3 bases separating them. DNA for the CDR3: TGCGCCAGCAGCTTGGTCGATGAGCAGTTCTTC. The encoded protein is CASSLVDEQFF.

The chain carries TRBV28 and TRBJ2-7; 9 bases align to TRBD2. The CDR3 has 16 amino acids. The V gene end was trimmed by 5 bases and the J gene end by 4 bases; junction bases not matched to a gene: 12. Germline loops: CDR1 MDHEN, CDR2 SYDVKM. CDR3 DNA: TGTGCCAGCAGTCAAAGAGCGGGAGGCCCCACGTACGAGCAGTACTTC. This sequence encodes CASSQRAGGPTYEQYF.